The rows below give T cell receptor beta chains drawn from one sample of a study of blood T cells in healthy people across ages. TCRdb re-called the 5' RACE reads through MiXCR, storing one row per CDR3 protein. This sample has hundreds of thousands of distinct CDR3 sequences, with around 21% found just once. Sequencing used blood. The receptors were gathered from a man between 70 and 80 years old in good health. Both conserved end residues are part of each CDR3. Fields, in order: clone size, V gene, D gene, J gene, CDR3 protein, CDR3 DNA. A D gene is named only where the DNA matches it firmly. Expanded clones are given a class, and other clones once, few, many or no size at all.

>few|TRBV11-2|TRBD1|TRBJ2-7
CASSWETGIYEQYF
TGTGCCAGCAGCTGGGAGACAGGGATCTACGAGCAGTACTTC
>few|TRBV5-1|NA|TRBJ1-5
CASSLGSGTQPQHF
TGCGCCAGCAGCCTGGGGTCGGGTACTCAGCCCCAGCATTTT
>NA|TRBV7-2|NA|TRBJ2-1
CASSLAPTPGTAYNEQFF
TGTGCCAGCAGCTTAGCCCCCACCCCCGGGACTGCATACAATGAGCAGTTCTTC
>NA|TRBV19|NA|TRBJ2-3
CASSPYLPDTQYF
TGTGCCAGTAGTCCATATCTCCCAGATACGCAGTATTTT
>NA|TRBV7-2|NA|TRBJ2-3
CASSLELSDTQYF
TGTGCCAGTAGCTTAGAACTCTCAGATACGCAGTATTTT
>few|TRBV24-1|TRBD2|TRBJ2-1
CATSPGLERGNEQFF
TGTGCCACCAGCCCTGGTCTCGAGCGGGGGAATGAGCAGTTCTTC
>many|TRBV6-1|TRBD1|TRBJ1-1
CASVRDRGTEAFF
TGTGCCAGCGTCCGGGACAGAGGCACTGAAGCTTTCTTT
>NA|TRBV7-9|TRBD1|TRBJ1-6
CASSPGQVRSPLHF
TGTGCCAGCAGCCCCGGACAGGTTCGATCACCCCTCCACTTT
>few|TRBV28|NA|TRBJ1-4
CASSSFYSLTNEKLFF
TGTGCCAGCAGTTCTTTTTACTCATTAACTAATGAAAAACTGTTTTTT
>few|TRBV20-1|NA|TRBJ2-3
CSARSGPARPDTQYF
TGCAGTGCAAGAAGCGGGCCAGCCCGACCGGATACGCAGTATTTT
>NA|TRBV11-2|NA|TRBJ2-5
CASSFRLGSLGETQYF
TGTGCCAGCAGCTTTCGGCTAGGTTCTTTGGGTGAGACCCAGTACTTC
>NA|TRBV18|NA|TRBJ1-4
CASSPENPGFSGEKLFF
TGTGCCAGCTCGCCCGAAAACCCAGGGTTCTCAGGCGAAAAACTGTTTTTT
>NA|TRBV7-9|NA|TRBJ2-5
CASSPLGADSQETQYF
TGTGCCAGCAGCCCTTTGGGTGCGGATTCACAAGAGACCCAGTACTTC
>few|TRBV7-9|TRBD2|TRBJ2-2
CASSLAGLAGVSDGELFF
TGTGCCAGCAGCTTAGCGGGACTAGCGGGAGTATCAGACGGGGAGCTGTTTTTT
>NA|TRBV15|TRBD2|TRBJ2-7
CATSRGSGMNYEQYF
TGTGCCACCAGCAGAGGTAGCGGGATGAACTACGAGCAGTACTTC
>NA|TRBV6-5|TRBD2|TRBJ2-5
CASSVLAGAETQYF
TGTGCCAGCAGTGTACTAGCGGGAGCAGAGACCCAGTACTTC
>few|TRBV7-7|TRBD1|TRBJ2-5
CASSRDSGATQYF
TGTGCTAGCAGCAGGGACAGCGGAGCGACCCAGTACTTC
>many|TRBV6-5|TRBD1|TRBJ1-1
CASSYSYRGQDTEAFF
TGTGCCAGCAGTTACTCGTACAGGGGGCAAGACACTGAAGCTTTCTTT
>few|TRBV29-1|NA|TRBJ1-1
CIAGWGVWGGEEAFF
TGCATCGCCGGTTGGGGGGTGTGGGGGGGAGAGGAAGCTTTCTTT
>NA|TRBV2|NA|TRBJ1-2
CASSELELEGYTF
TGTGCCAGCAGTGAATTGGAGCTAGAAGGCTACACCTTC
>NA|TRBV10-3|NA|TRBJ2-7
CAISEVGVGAYEQYF
TGTGCCATCAGTGAGGTCGGAGTAGGGGCCTACGAGCAGTACTTC
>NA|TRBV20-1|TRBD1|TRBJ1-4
CSAQNYQSQGAERLFF
TGCAGTGCCCAGAATTACCAGTCCCAGGGGGCAGAAAGACTGTTTTTT
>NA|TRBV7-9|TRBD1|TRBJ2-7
CASSTSIQGMTYEQYF
TGTGCCAGCAGCACCAGCATACAGGGGATGACCTACGAGCAGTACTTC
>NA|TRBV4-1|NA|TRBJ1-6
CASSLPISPLHF
TGCGCCAGCAGCCTACCAATATCACCCCTCCACTTT
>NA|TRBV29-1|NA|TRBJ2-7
CSVGLSGFEQYF
TGCAGCGTGGGCCTGTCCGGGTTCGAGCAGTACTTC
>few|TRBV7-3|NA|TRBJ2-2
CASSLEETSNTGELFF
TGTGCCAGCAGCTTAGAAGAGACTTCGAACACCGGGGAGCTGTTTTTT
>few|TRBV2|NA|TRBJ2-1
CASSGRIEQFF
TGTGCCAGCAGTGGACGGATCGAGCAGTTCTTC
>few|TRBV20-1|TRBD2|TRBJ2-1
CSARGLAGAWNEQFF
TGCAGTGCTAGAGGACTAGCGGGAGCATGGAATGAGCAGTTCTTC
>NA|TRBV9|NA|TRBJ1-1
CASSAAVLGTEAFF
TGTGCCAGCAGCGCCGCAGTGCTCGGGACTGAAGCTTTCTTT
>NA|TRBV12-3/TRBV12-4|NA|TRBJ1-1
CASREQQFDTEAFF
TGTGCCAGCAGGGAACAGCAATTTGACACTGAAGCTTTCTTT
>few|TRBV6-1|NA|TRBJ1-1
CASRREGVNEAFF
TGCGCCAGCAGGAGGGAGGGGGTCAATGAAGCTTTCTTT
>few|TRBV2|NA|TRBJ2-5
CASTLGQSGTMETQYF
TGTGCCAGCACCCTCGGACAGTCTGGTACAATGGAGACCCAGTACTTC
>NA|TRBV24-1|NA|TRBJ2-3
CATSDSGPGTDTQYF
TGTGCCACCAGTGATTCGGGACCTGGCACAGATACGCAGTATTTT
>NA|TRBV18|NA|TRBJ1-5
CATTTGRNQPQHF
TGTGCCACCACGACTGGTCGCAATCAGCCCCAGCATTTT
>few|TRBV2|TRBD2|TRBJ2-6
CASSEHGGRNPSGANVLTF
TGTGCCAGCAGTGAACACGGCGGGAGGAATCCCTCTGGGGCCAACGTCCTGACTTTC
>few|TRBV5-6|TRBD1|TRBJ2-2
CASSSLDRESAGELFF
TGTGCCAGCAGCTCCCTGGACAGGGAGAGCGCCGGGGAGCTGTTTTTT
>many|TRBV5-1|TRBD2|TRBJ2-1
CASRTSPTPNEQFF
TGCGCCAGCAGGACTAGCCCTACGCCCAATGAGCAGTTCTTC
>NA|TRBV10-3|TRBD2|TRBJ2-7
CAISPSSGRPYEQYF
TGTGCCATCAGTCCGTCTAGCGGGCGCCCCTACGAGCAGTACTTC
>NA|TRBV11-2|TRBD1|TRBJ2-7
CASSTRTGQHYEQYF
TGTGCCAGCAGCACCCGGACAGGACAACATTACGAGCAGTACTTC
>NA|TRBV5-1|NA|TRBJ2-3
CASSGTGAGDTQYF
TGCGCCAGCAGCGGTACGGGGGCTGGAGATACGCAGTATTTT
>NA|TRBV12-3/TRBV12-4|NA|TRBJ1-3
CASGAGNTIYF
TGTGCCTCCGGGGCTGGAAACACCATATATTTT
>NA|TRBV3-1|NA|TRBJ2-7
CASSPGTLNPIIDYEQHF
TGTGCCAGCAGCCCAGGGACCCTCAACCCAATTATCGACTACGAGCAGCACTTC
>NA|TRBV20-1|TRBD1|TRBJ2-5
CSAMTGKQETQYF
TGCAGTGCTATGACAGGGAAGCAAGAGACCCAGTACTTC
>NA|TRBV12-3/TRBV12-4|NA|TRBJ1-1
CASSLQESSEAFF
TGTGCCAGCAGTTTACAAGAGAGTAGTGAAGCTTTCTTT
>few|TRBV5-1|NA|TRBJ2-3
CASRDSRGDTQYF
TGCGCCAGCAGGGACTCGCGCGGCGATACGCAGTATTTT